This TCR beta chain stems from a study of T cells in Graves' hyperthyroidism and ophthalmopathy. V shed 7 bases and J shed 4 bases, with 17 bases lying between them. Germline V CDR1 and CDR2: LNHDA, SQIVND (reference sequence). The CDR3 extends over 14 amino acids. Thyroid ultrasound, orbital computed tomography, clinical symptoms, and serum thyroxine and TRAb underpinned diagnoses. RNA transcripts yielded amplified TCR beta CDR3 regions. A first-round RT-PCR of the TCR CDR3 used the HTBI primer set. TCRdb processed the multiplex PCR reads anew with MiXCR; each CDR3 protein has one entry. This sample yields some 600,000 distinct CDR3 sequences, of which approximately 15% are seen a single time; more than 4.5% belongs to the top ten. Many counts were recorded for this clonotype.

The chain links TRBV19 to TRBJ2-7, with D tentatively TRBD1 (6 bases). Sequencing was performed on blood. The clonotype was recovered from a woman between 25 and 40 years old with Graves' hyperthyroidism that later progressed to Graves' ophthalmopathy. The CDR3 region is CASILMDSQYEQYF. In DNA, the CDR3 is TGTGCCAGTATCCTCATGGACAGTCAATACGAGCAGTACTTC. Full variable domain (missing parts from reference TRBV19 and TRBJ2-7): DGGITQSPKYLFRKEGQNVTLSCEQNLNHDAMYWYRQDPGQGLRLIYYSQIVNDFQKGDIAEGYSVSREKKESFPLTVTSAQKNPTAFYLCASILMDSQYEQYFGPGTRLTVT.